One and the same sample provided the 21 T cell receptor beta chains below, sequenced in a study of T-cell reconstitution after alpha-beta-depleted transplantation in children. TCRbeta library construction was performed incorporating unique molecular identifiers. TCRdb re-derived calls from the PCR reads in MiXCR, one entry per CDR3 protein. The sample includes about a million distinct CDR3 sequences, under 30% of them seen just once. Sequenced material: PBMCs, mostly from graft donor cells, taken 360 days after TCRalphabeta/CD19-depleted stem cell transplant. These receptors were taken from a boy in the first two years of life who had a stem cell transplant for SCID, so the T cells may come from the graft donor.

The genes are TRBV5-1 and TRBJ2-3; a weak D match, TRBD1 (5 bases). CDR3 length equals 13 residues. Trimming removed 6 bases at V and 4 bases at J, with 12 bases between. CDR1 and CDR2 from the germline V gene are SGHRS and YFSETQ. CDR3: CASTRDSPDTQYF. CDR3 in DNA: TGCGCCAGCACCAGGGATTCACCAGATACGCAGTATTTT.

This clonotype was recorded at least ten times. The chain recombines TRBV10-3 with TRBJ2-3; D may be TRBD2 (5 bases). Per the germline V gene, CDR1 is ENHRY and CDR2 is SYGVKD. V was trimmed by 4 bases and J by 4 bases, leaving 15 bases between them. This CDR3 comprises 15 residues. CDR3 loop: CAISGVSAGADTQYF. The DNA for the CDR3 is TGTGCCATCAGTGGGGTATCGGCGGGTGCAGATACGCAGTATTTT.

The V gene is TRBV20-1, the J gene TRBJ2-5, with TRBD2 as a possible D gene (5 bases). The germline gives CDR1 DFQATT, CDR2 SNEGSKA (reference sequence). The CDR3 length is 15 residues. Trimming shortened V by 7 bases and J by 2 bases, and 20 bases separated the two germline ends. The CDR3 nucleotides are TGCAGTGGTTCGCCCTCCGGATGGGAGCAAGAGACCCAGTACTTC. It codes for CSGSPSGWEQETQYF.

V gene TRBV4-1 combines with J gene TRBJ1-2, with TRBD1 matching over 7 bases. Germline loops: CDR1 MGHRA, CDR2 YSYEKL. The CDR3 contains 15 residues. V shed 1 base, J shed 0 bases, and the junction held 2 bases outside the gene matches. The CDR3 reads CASSQGQGPNYGYTF. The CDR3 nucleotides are TGCGCCAGCAGCCAAGGACAGGGCCCTAACTATGGCTACACCTTC.

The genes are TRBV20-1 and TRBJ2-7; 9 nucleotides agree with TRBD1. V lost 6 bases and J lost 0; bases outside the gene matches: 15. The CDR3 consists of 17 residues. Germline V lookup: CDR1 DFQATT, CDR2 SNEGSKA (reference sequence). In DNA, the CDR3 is TGCAGTGCCGGTGGATGGGACAGGGATTTCCTCTCCTACGAGCAGTACTTC. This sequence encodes CSAGGWDRDFLSYEQYF.

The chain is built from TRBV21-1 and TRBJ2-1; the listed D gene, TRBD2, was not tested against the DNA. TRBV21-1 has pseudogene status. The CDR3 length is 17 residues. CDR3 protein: CASSSPSGGGAYNEQFF. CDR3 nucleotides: TGTGCCAGCAGCTCCCCATCGGGCGGGGGGGCCTACAATGAGCAGTTCTTC.

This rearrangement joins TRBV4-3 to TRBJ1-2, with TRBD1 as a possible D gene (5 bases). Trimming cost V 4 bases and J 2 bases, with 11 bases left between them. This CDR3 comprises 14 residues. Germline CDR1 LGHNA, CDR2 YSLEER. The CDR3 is CASSPGRVNYGYTF. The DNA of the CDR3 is TGCGCCAGCAGCCCAGGGCGGGTAAACTATGGCTACACCTTC.

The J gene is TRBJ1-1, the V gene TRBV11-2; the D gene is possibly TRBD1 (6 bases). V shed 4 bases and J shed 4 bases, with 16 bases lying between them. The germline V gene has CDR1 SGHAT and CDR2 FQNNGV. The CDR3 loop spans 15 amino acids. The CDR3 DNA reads TGTGCCAGCAGCTCCCTGGGGGGCGCCAGCACTGAAGCTTTCTTT. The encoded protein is CASSSLGGASTEAFF.

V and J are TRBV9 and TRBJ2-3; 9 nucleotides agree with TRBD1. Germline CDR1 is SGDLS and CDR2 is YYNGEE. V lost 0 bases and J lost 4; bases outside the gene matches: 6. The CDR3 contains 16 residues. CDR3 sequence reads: CASSVESGTGSDTQYF. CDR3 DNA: TGTGCCAGCAGCGTAGAATCCGGGACAGGGTCAGATACGCAGTATTTT.

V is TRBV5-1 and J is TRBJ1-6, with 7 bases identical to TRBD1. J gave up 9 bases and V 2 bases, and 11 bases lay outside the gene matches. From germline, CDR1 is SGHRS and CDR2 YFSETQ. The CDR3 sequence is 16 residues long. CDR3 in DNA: TGCGCCAGCAGCTTCGGCCAGGGGGTAGATGGTTCACCCCTCCACTTT. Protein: CASSFGQGVDGSPLHF.

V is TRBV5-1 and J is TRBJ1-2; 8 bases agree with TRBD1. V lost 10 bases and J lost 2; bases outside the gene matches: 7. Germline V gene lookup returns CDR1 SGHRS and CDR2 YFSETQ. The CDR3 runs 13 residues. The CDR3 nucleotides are TGCGCCTCAGGGGCAGGGGGCAACTATGGCTACACCTTC. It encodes CASGAGGNYGYTF.

For the CDR3, the DNA is TGTGCCAGCAGCTTAAGTCCCGCGGCGGGGGGCCAAGAGACCCAGTACTTC. Translated, it gives CASSLSPAAGGQETQYF. The chain uses TRBV7-2 and TRBJ2-5; 8 bases map to TRBD2. V lost 2 bases to trimming and J lost 1 base; unmatched junction nucleotides: 9. The CDR3 consists of 17 residues. In germline, CDR1 is SGHTA, CDR2 FQGNSA.

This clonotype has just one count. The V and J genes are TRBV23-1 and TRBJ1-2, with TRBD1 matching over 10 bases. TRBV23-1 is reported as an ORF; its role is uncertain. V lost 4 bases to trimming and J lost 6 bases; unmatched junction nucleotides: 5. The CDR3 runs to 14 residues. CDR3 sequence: CASSPDRGWHGYTF. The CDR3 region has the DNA TGCGCCAGCAGTCCGGACAGGGGGTGGCATGGCTACACCTTC.

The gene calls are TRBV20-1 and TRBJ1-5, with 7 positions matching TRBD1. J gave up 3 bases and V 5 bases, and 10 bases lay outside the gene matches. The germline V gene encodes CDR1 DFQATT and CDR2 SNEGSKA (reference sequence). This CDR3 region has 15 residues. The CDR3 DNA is TGCAGTGCTTACAGTGACAGGGACTTCAATCAGCCCCAGCATTTT. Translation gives CSAYSDRDFNQPQHF.

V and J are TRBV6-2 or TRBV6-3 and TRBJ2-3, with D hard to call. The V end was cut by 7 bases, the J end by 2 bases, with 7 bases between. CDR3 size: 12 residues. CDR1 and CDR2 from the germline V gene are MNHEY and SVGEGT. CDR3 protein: CASMGLTDTQYF. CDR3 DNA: TGTGCCAGCATGGGCCTCACAGATACGCAGTATTTT.

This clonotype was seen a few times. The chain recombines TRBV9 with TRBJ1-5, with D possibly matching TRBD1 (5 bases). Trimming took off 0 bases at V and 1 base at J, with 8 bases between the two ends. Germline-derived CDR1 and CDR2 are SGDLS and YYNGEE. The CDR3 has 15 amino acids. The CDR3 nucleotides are TGTGCCAGCAGCGTAGGTTGGACAAGCAATCAGCCCCAGCATTTT. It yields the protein CASSVGWTSNQPQHF.

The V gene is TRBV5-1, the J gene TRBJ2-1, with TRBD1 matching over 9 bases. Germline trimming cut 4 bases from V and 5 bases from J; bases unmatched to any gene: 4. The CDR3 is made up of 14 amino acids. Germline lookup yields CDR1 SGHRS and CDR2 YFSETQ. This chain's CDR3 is CASSARTGDNEQFF. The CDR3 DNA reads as TGCGCCAGCAGCGCTAGGACAGGGGACAATGAGCAGTTCTTC. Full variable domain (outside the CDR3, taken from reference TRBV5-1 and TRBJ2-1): KAGVTQTPRYLIKTRGQQVTLSCSPISGHRSVSWYQQTPGQGLQFLFEYFSETQRNKGNFPGRFSGRQFSNSRSEMNVSTLELGDSALYLCASSARTGDNEQFFGPGTRLTVL.

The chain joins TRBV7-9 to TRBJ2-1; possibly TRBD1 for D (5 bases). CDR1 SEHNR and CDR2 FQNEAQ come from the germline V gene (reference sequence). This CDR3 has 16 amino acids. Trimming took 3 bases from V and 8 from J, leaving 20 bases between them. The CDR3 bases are TGTGCCAGCAGCTTTGGTGGGGCCCCGCCTGGGGATGAGCAGTTCTTC. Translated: CASSFGGAPPGDEQFF.

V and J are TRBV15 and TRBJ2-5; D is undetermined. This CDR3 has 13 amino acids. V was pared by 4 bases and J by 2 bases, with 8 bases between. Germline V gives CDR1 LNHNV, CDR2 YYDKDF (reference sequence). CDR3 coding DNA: TGTGCCACCAGCACATGGGCTCAAGAGACCCAGTACTTC. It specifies CATSTWAQETQYF.

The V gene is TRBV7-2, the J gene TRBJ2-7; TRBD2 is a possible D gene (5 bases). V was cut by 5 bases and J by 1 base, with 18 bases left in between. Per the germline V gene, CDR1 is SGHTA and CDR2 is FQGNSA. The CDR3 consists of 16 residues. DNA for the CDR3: TGTGCCAGCAGCGTCCCTCGAGAGCGGCCTTCCTACGAGCAGTACTTC. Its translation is CASSVPRERPSYEQYF.

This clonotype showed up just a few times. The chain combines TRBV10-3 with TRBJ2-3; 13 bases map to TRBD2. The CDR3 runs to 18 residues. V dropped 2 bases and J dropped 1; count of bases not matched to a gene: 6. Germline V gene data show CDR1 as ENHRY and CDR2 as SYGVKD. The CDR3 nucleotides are TGTGCCATCAGTGAGAAACTAGCGGGGGGGCTGGGCACAGATACGCAGTATTTT. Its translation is CAISEKLAGGLGTDTQYF.